This T cell receptor beta chain was sequenced in a study of Ad26.COV2.S vaccination and SARS-CoV-2 variants. Study observations and caveats: Post-vaccination breadth of spike-specific CD8+ and CD4+ T cell responses was reportedly substantial.

Notes on this clone: The antigen is unknown.

TCRdb keeps only in-frame clones here, not all; method: immunoSEQ multiplex PCR. The table lists about 94,000 clones, 82% of them singletons. The CDR3 is 17 amino acids. V lost 0 bases to trimming and J lost 0 bases; unmatched junction nucleotides: 2. The V gene's germline CDR1 is SGHVS and CDR2 FQNEAQ. This clonotype was sampled from a human donor who had recovered from COVID-19. The sample here was peripheral blood, taken after recovery from COVID-19. The gene calls are TRBV7-8 and TRBJ2-1, with TRBD2 identical over 10 bases. CDR3 region: CASSLAVAGGSYNEQFF. The CDR3 nucleotides read TGTGCCAGCAGCTTAGCTGTAGCGGGAGGCTCCTACAATGAGCAGTTCTTC.